The source of this T cell receptor (beta chain) is a study of shared clonotypes between healthy human individuals. Study-wide results and limits: Clonotype sharing among donors likely depends on sequencing depth. Genetic and exposure-history diversity was limited by the few donors.

About this clone itself: Its antigen is unknown. Its ends do not fully match the called genes, so a read error is possible.

This table comes from immunoSEQ multiplex PCR, and its TCRdb copy is limited to in-frame clones, with some not included. Of about a million clones listed, about 76% are singletons. The CDR3 is made up of 14 amino acids. CDR1 is SSHAT, CDR2 FNYEAQ, per germline (reference sequence). The chain recombines TRBV7-7 with TRBJ2-2; D may be TRBD1 or TRBD2 (5 bases each). This sequence was found in a man between 18 and 35 years old in good health. The sample was memory CD4+ T cells sorted from blood. Subset in this sample: CD45RA-negative fraction. CDR3 coding DNA: TGTGCTAGCACCGGGGACCCCCAAACCGGGGAGCTGTTTTTT. It is translated as CASTGDPQTGELFF.